The rows below give T cell receptor beta chains drawn from one sample of a study of T cells in Graves' hyperthyroidism and ophthalmopathy. From the multiplex PCR reads, TCRdb called clonotypes with MiXCR, one entry per CDR3 protein. The table has about 380,000 distinct CDR3 sequences, less than 20% seen once. Sequenced sample: blood. The source is a man aged 18 to 30 with Graves' ophthalmopathy. CDR3s include the opening cysteine and the closing phenylalanine or tryptophan. Each record gives: CDR3 protein, CDR3 DNA, J gene, V gene, D gene, clone size. The D gene is left open where the match is weak. Clone size is shown for a subset of rows, as once, few, many or a class of expanded clone.

CASSARGGDTEAFF TGTGCCAGCAGTGCCAGGGGAGGAGACACTGAAGCTTTCTTT TRBJ1-1 TRBV6-1 NA many
CASSADTTGNTIYF TGTGCCAGCAGTGCGGACACGACTGGAAACACCATATATTTT TRBJ1-3 TRBV2 NA NA
CASSRTQGASTEAFF TGTGCCAGCAGCCGAACTCAGGGGGCATCAACTGAAGCTTTCTTT TRBJ1-1 TRBV14 TRBD1 many
CASSFGDQFYGYTF TGTGCCAGCAGCTTTGGTGATCAGTTCTATGGCTACACCTTC TRBJ1-2 TRBV5-8 NA many
CASSIAGPQETQYF TGTGCCAGTAGTATAGCGGGGCCCCAAGAGACCCAGTACTTC TRBJ2-5 TRBV19 NA NA
CASSPSGGASDTQYF TGTGCCAGCAGTCCTAGCGGGGGGGCCTCAGATACGCAGTATTTT TRBJ2-3 TRBV6-1 TRBD2 many
CASTLRAGGTEAFF TGTGCCAGCACCTTGCGGGCGGGAGGCACTGAAGCTTTCTTT TRBJ1-1 TRBV13 NA few
CSAFPDRNQPQHF TGCAGTGCTTTCCCCGACAGAAATCAGCCCCAGCATTTT TRBJ1-5 TRBV20-1 NA few
CASSRSRSHEQYF TGTGCCAGCTCCCGCTCCAGATCCCACGAGCAGTACTTC TRBJ2-7 TRBV18 NA many
CASSAHRDRGNQPQHF TGTGCCAGCAGCGCCCACCGGGACAGGGGTAATCAGCCCCAGCATTTT TRBJ1-5 TRBV2 TRBD1 NA
CAISVTPAGGNTGELFF TGTGCCATCAGTGTGACCCCCGCAGGGGGCAACACCGGGGAGCTGTTTTTT TRBJ2-2 TRBV10-3 TRBD1 NA
CSASPDFSGRPTVSPYEQYF TGCAGTGCTAGCCCTGACTTTAGCGGGAGGCCCACAGTTTCTCCCTACGAGCAGTACTTC TRBJ2-7 TRBV20-1 TRBD2 NA
CSAPLTVNYGYTF TGCAGTGCCCCATTGACAGTTAACTATGGCTACACCTTC TRBJ1-2 TRBV20-1 NA NA
CSVEVGGFDGYTF TGCAGCGTTGAAGTGGGGGGTTTCGATGGCTACACCTTC TRBJ1-2 TRBV29-1 NA NA
CASSLGRGDHNEQFF TGTGCCAGCAGCTTAGGGCGGGGGGACCACAATGAGCAGTTCTTC TRBJ2-1 TRBV11-3 TRBD2 many
CASSLWDGQGGREKLFF TGCGCCAGCAGCTTGTGGGACGGACAGGGCGGAAGAGAAAAACTGTTTTTT TRBJ1-4 TRBV5-1 TRBD1 many
CATSDWTEDTQYF TGTGCCACCAGTGACTGGACAGAAGATACGCAGTATTTT TRBJ2-3 TRBV24-1 NA many
CASSPGVAGLYEQYF TGTGCCAGCAGCCCCGGGGTAGCGGGTCTCTACGAGCAGTACTTC TRBJ2-7 TRBV11-2 TRBD2 many
CASSLFGGFGETQYF TGTGCCAGCAGCTTATTCGGCGGGTTTGGGGAGACCCAGTACTTC TRBJ2-5 TRBV11-2 NA NA
CASSSSGGATDTQYF TGTGCCAGCAGCTCTAGCGGGGGGGCAACAGATACGCAGTATTTT TRBJ2-3 TRBV7-3 TRBD2 many
CASSSGQGPRQPQHF TGCGCCAGCAGCTCGGGCCAGGGACCTCGGCAGCCCCAGCATTTT TRBJ1-5 TRBV4-1 NA few
CASSGMSNEKLFF TGTGCCAGCAGCGGTATGTCAAATGAAAAACTGTTTTTT TRBJ1-4 TRBV27 NA few
CSATREAGNTEAFF TGCAGTGCGACCCGTGAGGCGGGGAACACTGAAGCTTTCTTT TRBJ1-1 TRBV20-1 NA many
CATSDSRGSYNEQFF TGTGCCACCAGTGATTCTCGGGGTTCCTACAATGAGCAGTTCTTC TRBJ2-1 TRBV24-1 NA NA
CASSELAGSYEQYF TGTGCCAGCAGTGAGCTAGCGGGCTCCTACGAGCAGTACTTC TRBJ2-7 TRBV28 TRBD2 few
CSPTPTALNEKLFF TGCAGCCCTACCCCTACAGCTCTTAATGAAAAACTGTTTTTT TRBJ1-4 TRBV20-1 NA NA
CASSEAPATANTGELFF TGTGCCAGCAGTGAAGCACCAGCGACGGCGAACACCGGGGAGCTGTTTTTT TRBJ2-2 TRBV2 NA many
CARRVGETQYF TGTGCCCGAAGGGTAGGAGAGACCCAGTACTTC TRBJ2-5 TRBV2 NA NA
CASSEVLGPTGELFF TGCGCCAGCAGTGAAGTATTAGGGCCCACCGGGGAGCTGTTTTTT TRBJ2-2 TRBV10-1 NA NA
CSALSDSNQPQHF TGCAGTGCTCTCAGTGATAGCAATCAGCCCCAGCATTTT TRBJ1-5 TRBV20-1 NA NA
CASSQELPGTASYEQYF TGTGCCAGCAGCCAAGAGCTGCCGGGGACCGCCTCCTACGAGCAGTACTTC TRBJ2-7 TRBV4-2 NA NA
CASTPGTGDVDEQYF TGTGCCAGTACCCCCGGGACAGGAGACGTGGACGAGCAGTACTTC TRBJ2-7 TRBV19 TRBD1 NA
CASSSLGVHEQYF TGTGCCAGCAGCTCCCTGGGGGTTCACGAGCAGTACTTC TRBJ2-7 TRBV7-9 NA many
CASSLDLATEQFF TGCGCCAGCAGCTTGGATCTAGCGACTGAGCAGTTCTTC TRBJ2-1 TRBV5-1 NA NA
CASSHSPTDTQYF TGTGCCAGCAGTCACAGCCCCACAGATACGCAGTATTTT TRBJ2-3 TRBV6-1 NA many
CATSGRTGATEAFF TGTGCCACCAGTGGCCGGACAGGGGCCACTGAAGCTTTCTTT TRBJ1-1 TRBV24-1 TRBD1 NA
CSSAQGAKFGQYF TGCAGCTCTGCTCAGGGGGCCAAGTTCGGGCAGTACTTC TRBJ2-7 TRBV20-1 TRBD1 many